Sequencing of this TCR beta chain was carried out in a study of early T cells in non-severe SARS-CoV-2 infection. Looked up from germline, CDR1 is LGHNA and CDR2 is YNFKEQ. The CDR3 loop spans 15 amino acids. The ends lost 4 bases at V and 8 bases at J; junction bases unmatched: 10. TCRdb called the 5' RACE reads again in MiXCR, with one record for every CDR3 protein. The table has 45,000 to 55,000 distinct CDR3 sequences, about 9.9% seen once. The chain couples TRBV4-2 to TRBJ1-2, with 10 bases that match TRBD1. Sequencing was performed on whole blood. The source of this sequence is an adult who was a healthcare worker with PCR-confirmed SARS-CoV-2 infection or an uninfected control (not recorded which). Written as DNA, the CDR3 is TGTGCCAGCAGCCCCCGGACAGGGGGAGAGCGCGGCTACACCTTC. Translation gives CASSPRTGGERGYTF.